Detailed here is one T cell receptor (beta chain). Its cognate antigen has yet to be identified. No base quality information exists; no much larger clone differs at one position. This record comes from a study of shared clonotypes between healthy human individuals (TCRdb year 2020). A note on the overall study: A few men and two women, aged 18 to 49 years, made up the cohort. To estimate repertoire size and how much clonotype sharing occurs between individuals, the study deeply sequenced the blood TCR repertoires of several healthy adults. Libraries were prepared and TCR repertoires were sequenced by different laboratories using diverse techniques, in order to increase sequencing depth and limit assay-specific biases. Leukapheresis yielded between about 0.94 and 9.5 billion PBMCs per donor. What the authors observed across the whole study: The small number of donors limited the genetic and exposure-history diversity represented. Based on pairwise subsampling, the degree of clonotype sharing among donors was expected to be affected by sequencing depth. Only blood was sampled, and tissue TCR repertoires likely differ from those in blood.

TCR CDR3 regions were amplified from genomic DNA by multiplex PCR using the deep immunoSEQ assay. Extracted genomic DNA from each cell subset was distributed evenly across all wells of several immunoSEQ 96-well plates, and each plate was treated as a replicate. For unsorted PBMC, each replicate PCR was loaded with 300 to 350 ng genomic DNA, equivalent to tens of thousands of T cell genomes. Ten immunoSEQ deep assay plates were used to sequence unsorted PBMC genomic DNA. Purified libraries were quantified with a Qubit 3.0 fluorometer, sized on a Bioanalyzer 2100, and re-quantified with the KAPA Library Quantification kit. A separate single-read 150-cycle Illumina NextSeq 550 flow cell was used to sequence each immunoSEQ 96-well plate. Processing in the source paper ran as follows. Because the immunoSEQ output held only junctional sequences and lacked quality scores, the filtering could not match the filtering applied to full-length reads. To assign V/J genes and CDR3, sequences were annotated using PyIR, a Python wrapper for IgBLAST v1.9, with IMGT germline references. Reads were removed for weak V/J assignments (E-value above 1e-6), missing CDR3, stop codons, out-of-frame junctions, or ambiguous translated residues. V3J clonotypes were defined as sequences sharing an identical inferred V gene, J gene, and CDR3 amino acid sequence. Percentage overlap between repertoires was computed as shared unique clonotypes divided by the size of the smaller repertoire. Three approaches were used to assess repertoire richness: RTK rarefaction, the Chao1 estimator, and Recon v2.1 estimates of unobserved clonotypes. The source is immuneACCESS, and TCRdb retained only in-frame sequences with V and J called. Part of the clones is not carried over; for the studies checked, unresolved V genes explain less than half of this, and the remainder is unexplained. The DNA was the basis for D and trimming; V, J and clone size are from that table. Present in this sample are about 490,000 clones, 79% of which were seen just once. The ten largest clones capture about 12% of the sample.

Healthy HIV-negative adults with no recently reported acute infections or vaccinations were included as donors. Every donor was a Caucasian adult residing in Nashville, Tennessee, USA. For unsorted samples, 80 million to 100 million PBMCs were counted, and genomic DNA was extracted using the QIAamp DNA Blood Mini kit. Blood was obtained by leukapheresis, after which PBMCs were separated by Ficoll-Histopaque density gradient centrifugation and cryopreserved in liquid nitrogen vapor phase. V is pared back by 0 bases and J by 0 bases, with 8 bases lying between the germline termini. Including cysteine and phenylalanine, the CDR3 has 15 amino acids. Just CDR3 DNA is preserved here, 45 bases in frame from base 1. The CDR1 and CDR2 encoded by the germline V gene are MNHEY and SVGAGI.

The chain is encoded by TRBV6-5 joined to TRBJ1-1; a confident D gene designation cannot be given. This clonotype was sampled from a middle-aged woman in good health. Some clones in this sample may be carry-over from other donors' samples. Source material: PBMCs. The CDR3 protein is CASSYSSTMNTEAFF. Here is the DNA: TGTGCCAGCAGTTACTCGAGTACCATGAACACTGAAGCTTTCTTT.